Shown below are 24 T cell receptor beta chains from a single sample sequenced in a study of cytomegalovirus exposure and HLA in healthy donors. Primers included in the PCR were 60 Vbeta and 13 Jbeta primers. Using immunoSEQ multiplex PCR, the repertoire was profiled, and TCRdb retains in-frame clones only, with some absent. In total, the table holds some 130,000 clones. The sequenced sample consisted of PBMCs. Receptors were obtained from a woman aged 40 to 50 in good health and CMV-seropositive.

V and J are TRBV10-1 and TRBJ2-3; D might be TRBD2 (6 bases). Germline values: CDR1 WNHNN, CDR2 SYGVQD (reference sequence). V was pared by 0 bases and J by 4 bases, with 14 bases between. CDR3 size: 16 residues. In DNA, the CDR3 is TGCGCCAGCAGTGAGTCGATACCTTCGGGGGCAGATACGCAGTATTTT. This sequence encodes CASSESIPSGADTQYF.

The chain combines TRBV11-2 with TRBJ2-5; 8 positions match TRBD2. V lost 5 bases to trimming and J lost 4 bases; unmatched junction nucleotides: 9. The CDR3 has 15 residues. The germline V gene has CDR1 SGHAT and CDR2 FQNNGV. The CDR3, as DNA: TGTGCCAGCAGCAAACGGCGGGAGGTGGGAGAGACCCAGTACTTC. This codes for CASSKRREVGETQYF.

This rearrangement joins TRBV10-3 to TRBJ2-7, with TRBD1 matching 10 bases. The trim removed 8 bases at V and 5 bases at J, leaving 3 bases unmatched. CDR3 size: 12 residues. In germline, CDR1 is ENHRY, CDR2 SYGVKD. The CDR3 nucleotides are TGTGCCATCCCCGGGACAGGGGACGAGCAGTACTTC. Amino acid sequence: CAIPGTGDEQYF.

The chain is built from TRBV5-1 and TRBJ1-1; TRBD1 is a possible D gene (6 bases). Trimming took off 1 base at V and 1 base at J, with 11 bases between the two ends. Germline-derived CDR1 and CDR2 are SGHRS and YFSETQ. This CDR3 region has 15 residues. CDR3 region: CASSLRRQENTEAFF. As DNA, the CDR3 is TGCGCCAGCAGCTTGCGAAGACAGGAGAACACTGAAGCTTTCTTT.

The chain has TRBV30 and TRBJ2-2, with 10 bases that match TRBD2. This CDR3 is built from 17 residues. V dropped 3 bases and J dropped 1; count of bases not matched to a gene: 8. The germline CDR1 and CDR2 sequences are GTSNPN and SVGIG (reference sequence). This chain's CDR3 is CAWSATWTSGNTGELFF. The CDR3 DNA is TGTGCCTGGAGCGCGACCTGGACTAGCGGGAACACCGGGGAGCTGTTTTTT.

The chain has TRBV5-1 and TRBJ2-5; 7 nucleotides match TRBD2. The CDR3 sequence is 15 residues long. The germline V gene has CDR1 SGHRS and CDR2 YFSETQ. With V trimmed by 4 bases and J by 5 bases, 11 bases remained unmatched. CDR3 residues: CASSPGVAGAETQYF. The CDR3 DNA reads TGCGCCAGCAGCCCCGGGGTGGCGGGAGCTGAGACCCAGTACTTC.

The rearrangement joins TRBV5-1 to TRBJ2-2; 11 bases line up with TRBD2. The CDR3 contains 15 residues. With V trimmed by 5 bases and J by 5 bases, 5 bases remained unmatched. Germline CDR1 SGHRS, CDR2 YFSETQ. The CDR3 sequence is CASSFTSGRTGELFF. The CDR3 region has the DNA TGCGCCAGCAGTTTTACTAGCGGGAGAACCGGGGAGCTGTTTTTT.

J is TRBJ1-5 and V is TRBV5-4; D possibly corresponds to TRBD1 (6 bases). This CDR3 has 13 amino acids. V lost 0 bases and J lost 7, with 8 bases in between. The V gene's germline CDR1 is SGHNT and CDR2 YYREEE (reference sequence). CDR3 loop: CASSLDRVQPQHF. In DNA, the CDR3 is TGTGCCAGCAGCTTGGACAGGGTGCAGCCCCAGCATTTT.

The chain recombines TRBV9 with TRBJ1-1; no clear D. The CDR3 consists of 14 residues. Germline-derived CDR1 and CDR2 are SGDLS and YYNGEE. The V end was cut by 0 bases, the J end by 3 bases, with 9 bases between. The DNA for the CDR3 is TGTGCCAGCAGCGTAGGATACGGAGACACTGAAGCTTTCTTT. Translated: CASSVGYGDTEAFF.

The chain's CDR3 is CASRKTSGTGDTQYF. The CDR3 nucleotides are TGTGCCAGCAGGAAGACTAGCGGGACTGGAGATACGCAGTATTTT. This chain connects TRBV7-9 to TRBJ2-3; 11 nucleotides align to TRBD2. Germline assignment: CDR1 SEHNR and CDR2 FQNEAQ (reference sequence). This CDR3 contains 15 residues. V was pared by 6 bases and J by 5 bases, with 7 bases of the junction left unmatched. Variable domain in full (rest from reference TRBV7-9 and TRBJ2-3): DTGVSQNPRHKITKRGQNVTFRCDPISEHNRLYWYRQTLGQGPEFLTYFQNEAQLEKSRLLSDRFSAERPKGSFSTLEIQRTEQGDSAMYLCASRKTSGTGDTQYFGPGTRLTVL.

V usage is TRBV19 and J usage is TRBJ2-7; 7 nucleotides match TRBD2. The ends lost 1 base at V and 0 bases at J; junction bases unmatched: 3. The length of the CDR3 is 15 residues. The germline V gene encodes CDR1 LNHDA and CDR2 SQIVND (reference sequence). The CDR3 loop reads CASSIGSGLSYEQYF. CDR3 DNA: TGTGCCAGTAGTATAGGTAGCGGGCTCTCCTACGAGCAGTACTTC.

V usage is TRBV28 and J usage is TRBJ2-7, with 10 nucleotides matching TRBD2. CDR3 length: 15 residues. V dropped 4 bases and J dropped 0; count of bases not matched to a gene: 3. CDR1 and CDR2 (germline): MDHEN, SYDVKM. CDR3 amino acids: CASSSPSGSSYEQYF. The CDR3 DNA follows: TGTGCCAGCAGTTCCCCTAGCGGGAGCTCCTACGAGCAGTACTTC.

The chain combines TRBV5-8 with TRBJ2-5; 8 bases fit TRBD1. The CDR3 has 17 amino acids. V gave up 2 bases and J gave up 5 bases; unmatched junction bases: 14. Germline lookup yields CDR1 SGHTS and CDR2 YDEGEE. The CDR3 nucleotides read TGTGCCAGCAGCTTCCAGGGGGCCGGGGCCAAAGGGGAGACCCAGTACTTC. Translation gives CASSFQGAGAKGETQYF. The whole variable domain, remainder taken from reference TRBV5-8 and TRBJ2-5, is EAGVTQSPTHLIKTRGQQATLRCSPISGHTSVYWYQQALGLGLQFLLWYDEGEERNRGNFPPRFSGRQFPNYSSELNVNALELEDSALYLCASSFQGAGAKGETQYFGPGTRLLVL.

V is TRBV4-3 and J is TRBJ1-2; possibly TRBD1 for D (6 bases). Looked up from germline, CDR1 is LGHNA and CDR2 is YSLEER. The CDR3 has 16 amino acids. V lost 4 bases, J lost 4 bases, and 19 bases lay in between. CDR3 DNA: TGCGCCAGCAGCCCAGAGGGGTCAGGGGTTATCTATGGCTACACCTTC. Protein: CASSPEGSGVIYGYTF.

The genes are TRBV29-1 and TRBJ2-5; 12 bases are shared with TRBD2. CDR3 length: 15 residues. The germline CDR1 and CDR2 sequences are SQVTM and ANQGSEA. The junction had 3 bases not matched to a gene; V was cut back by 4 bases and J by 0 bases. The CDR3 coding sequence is TGCAGCGTTGTGGGACTAGCGGGTTACCAAGAGACCCAGTACTTC. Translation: CSVVGLAGYQETQYF.

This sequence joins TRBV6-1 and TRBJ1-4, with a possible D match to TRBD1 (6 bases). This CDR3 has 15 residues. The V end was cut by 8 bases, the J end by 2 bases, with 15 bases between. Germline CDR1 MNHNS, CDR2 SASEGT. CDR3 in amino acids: CASSELGATNEKLFF. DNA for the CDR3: TGTGCCAGCTCGGAACTGGGGGCGACTAATGAAAAACTGTTTTTT.

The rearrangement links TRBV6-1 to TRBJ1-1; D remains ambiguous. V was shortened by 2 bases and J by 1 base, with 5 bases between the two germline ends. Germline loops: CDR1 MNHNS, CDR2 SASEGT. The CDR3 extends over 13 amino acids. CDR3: CASSESENTEAFF. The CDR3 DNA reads TGTGCCAGCAGTGAAAGCGAGAACACTGAAGCTTTCTTT.

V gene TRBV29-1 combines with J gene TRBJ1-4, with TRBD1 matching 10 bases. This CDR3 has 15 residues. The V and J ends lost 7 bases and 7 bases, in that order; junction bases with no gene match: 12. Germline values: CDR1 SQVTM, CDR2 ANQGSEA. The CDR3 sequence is CSAVRGTGVGEKLFF. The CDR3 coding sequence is TGCAGCGCAGTCCGAGGGACAGGGGTGGGTGAAAAACTGTTTTTT.

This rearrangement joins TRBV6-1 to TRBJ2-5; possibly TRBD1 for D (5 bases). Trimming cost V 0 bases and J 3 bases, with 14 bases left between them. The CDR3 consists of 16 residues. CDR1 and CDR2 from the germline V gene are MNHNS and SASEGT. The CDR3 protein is CASSEAQGGKKETQYF. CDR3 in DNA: TGTGCCAGCAGTGAAGCCCAGGGTGGTAAGAAAGAGACCCAGTACTTC.

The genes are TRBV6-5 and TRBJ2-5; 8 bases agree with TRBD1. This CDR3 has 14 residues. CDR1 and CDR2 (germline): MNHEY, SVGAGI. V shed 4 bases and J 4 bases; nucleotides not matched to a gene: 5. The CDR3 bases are TGTGCCAGCAGTTTCAGACAGGGGAGAGAGACCCAGTACTTC. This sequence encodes CASSFRQGRETQYF.

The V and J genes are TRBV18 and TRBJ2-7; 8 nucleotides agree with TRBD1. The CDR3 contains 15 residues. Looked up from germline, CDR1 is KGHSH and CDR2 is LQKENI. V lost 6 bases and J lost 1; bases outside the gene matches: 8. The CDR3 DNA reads TGTGCCAGCTCGGGGGGACAGGAGCTTTCCTACGAGCAGTACTTC. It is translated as CASSGGQELSYEQYF.

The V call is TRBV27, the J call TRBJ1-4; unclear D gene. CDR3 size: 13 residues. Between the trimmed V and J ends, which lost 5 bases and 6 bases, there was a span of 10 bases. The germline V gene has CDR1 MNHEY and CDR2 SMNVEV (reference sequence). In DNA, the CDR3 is TGTGCCAGCAGTCCCCCGCGCTATGAAAAACTGTTTTTT. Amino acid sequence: CASSPPRYEKLFF.

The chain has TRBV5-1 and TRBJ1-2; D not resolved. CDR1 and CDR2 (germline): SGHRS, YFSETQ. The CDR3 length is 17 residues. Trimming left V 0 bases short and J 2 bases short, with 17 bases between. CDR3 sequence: CASSLDGSPELNYGYTF. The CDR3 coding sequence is TGCGCCAGCAGCTTGGATGGGAGCCCAGAGTTGAACTATGGCTACACCTTC.

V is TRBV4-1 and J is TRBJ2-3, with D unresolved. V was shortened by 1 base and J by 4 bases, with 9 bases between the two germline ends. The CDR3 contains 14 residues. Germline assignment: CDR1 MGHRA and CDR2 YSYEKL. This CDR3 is CASSQAYGPDTQYF. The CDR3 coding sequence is TGCGCCAGCAGCCAAGCCTACGGTCCAGATACGCAGTATTTT.